The 19 T cell receptor beta chains in this list originate from one sample, sequenced in a study of blood T cell repertoires in COVID-19. Some clones are missing from TCRdb's copy, which holds only in-frame ones; the method was immunoSEQ multiplex PCR. The sample has 160,000 or so clones; 84% are singletons. The sequencing input was PBMCs or T cells enriched from blood (not recorded which). All receptors come from a woman aged 45-60 years who had recovered from COVID-19.

V is TRBV7-9 and J is TRBJ1-3, with D perhaps TRBD1 (6 bases). Germline CDR1 reads SEHNR; CDR2 reads FQNEAQ (reference sequence). The CDR3 runs 15 residues. The V and J ends lost 5 bases and 4 bases respectively, with 15 bases between them. CDR3 in DNA: TGTGCCAGCAGCCATCTGGGGGCATTCGGAAACACCATATATTTT. Translating it yields CASSHLGAFGNTIYF.

The chain links TRBV7-9 to TRBJ2-1; a possible D gene is TRBD1 (6 bases). The CDR3 is 14 residues long. Germline CDR1 and CDR2: SEHNR and FQNEAQ (reference sequence). Deletions cut 2 bases from V and 7 bases from J, with 12 bases between. CDR3 coding DNA: TGTGCCAGCAGCTTACCCGTGGGGGCGAATGAGCAGTTCTTC. It is translated as CASSLPVGANEQFF.

Worth noting for this clone: Other DNA sequences within the sample encode an identical CDR3. V gene TRBV5-6 combines with J gene TRBJ1-5; D gene uncertain. The germline V gene has CDR1 SGHDT and CDR2 YYEEEE. The V end lost 1 base, the J end lost 3 bases, and 11 bases lay between the germline ends. The CDR3 loop spans 15 amino acids. The CDR3: CASSLRSGLNQPQHF. CDR3 bases: TGTGCCAGCAGCTTGCGATCCGGACTCAATCAGCCCCAGCATTTT.

The rearrangement uses TRBV18 and TRBJ1-5; D possibly corresponds to TRBD1 (5 bases). Germline CDR1 and CDR2: KGHSH and LQKENI. V lost 1 base and J 2 bases, leaving 15 bases between the germline ends. This CDR3 has 17 amino acids. CDR3 in amino acids: CASSPQSSGMGNQPQHF. The DNA of the CDR3 is TGTGCCAGCTCACCACAGTCGTCAGGGATGGGCAATCAGCCCCAGCATTTT. The whole variable domain, remainder taken from reference TRBV18 and TRBJ1-5, is NAGVMQNPRHLVRRRGQEARLRCSPMKGHSHVYWYRQLPEEGLKFMVYLQKENIIDESGMPKERFSAEFPKEGPSILRIQQVVRGDSAAYFCASSPQSSGMGNQPQHFGDGTRLSIL.

Here the CDR3 DNA reads TGTGCCAGCAGCTTAGCCGGGACAGGGGTGGGGCCCCAGCATTTT. It is translated as CASSLAGTGVGPQHF. The J gene is TRBJ1-5, the V gene TRBV7-2; 10 nucleotides match TRBD1. Germline V gives CDR1 SGHTA, CDR2 FQGNSA. This CDR3 has 15 amino acids. The J segment lost 9 bases and the V segment lost 0 bases, leaving 5 bases of the junction unmatched.

The chain uses TRBV12-3 or TRBV12-4 and TRBJ2-7; D is ambiguous. V was trimmed by 6 bases and J by 3 bases, leaving 12 bases between them. The CDR3 runs 13 residues. For the CDR3, the DNA is TGTGCCAGCAGCAACTTGAATATCTACGAGCAGTACTTC. Amino acid sequence: CASSNLNIYEQYF.

This chain links TRBV5-5 with TRBJ1-1; 10 bases align to TRBD1. The CDR3 extends over 14 amino acids. CDR1 and CDR2 from the germline V gene are SGHKS and YYEKEE (reference sequence). The junction had 8 bases not matched to a gene; V was cut back by 2 bases and J by 10 bases. CDR3 in DNA: TGTGCCAGCAGCTTCCCGGGACAGGGGTTCGTAGCTTTCTTT. Its protein is CASSFPGQGFVAFF.

With regard to this clone: Other nucleotide sequences in the sample specify the same CDR3. The CDR3, as DNA: TGTGCCAGCAGCCGGGACAGTGCTAATGAAAAACTGTTTTTT. Its translation: CASSRDSANEKLFF. V gene TRBV6-5 combines with J gene TRBJ1-4, with 7 bases aligning to TRBD1. J gave up 3 bases and V 6 bases, and 4 bases lay outside the gene matches. The CDR3 runs 14 residues. The germline gives CDR1 MNHEY, CDR2 SVGAGI.

V gene TRBV24-1 combines with J gene TRBJ2-2; D possibly corresponds to TRBD2 (6 bases). The CDR3 runs to 15 residues. The V gene lost 3 bases and the J gene lost 3 bases, with 10 bases spanning the gap. CDR1 is KGHDR and CDR2 is SFDVKD in the germline V gene. CDR3 in DNA: TGTGCCACCAGTGATCCGGGGGACCACACCGGGGAGCTGTTTTTT. Translating it yields CATSDPGDHTGELFF.

V usage is TRBV7-9 and J usage is TRBJ1-4; the match to TRBD1 covers 8 bases. The V and J ends lost 5 bases and 0 bases, in that order; junction bases with no gene match: 8. This CDR3 is 17 amino acids long. Germline V CDR1 and CDR2: SEHNR, FQNEAQ (reference sequence). CDR3 in DNA: TGTGCCAGCAGCCGGGGGCAGGGGGCGTCAACTAATGAAAAACTGTTTTTT. It yields the protein CASSRGQGASTNEKLFF.

This rearrangement joins TRBV12-3 or TRBV12-4 to TRBJ1-5; 7 nucleotides line up with TRBD1. This CDR3 comprises 13 residues. After removal of 6 bases from V and 9 bases from J, the junction contained 8 bases not matched to a gene. The CDR3 DNA reads TGTGCCAGCAGCCTGGGGACAGCATCGCCCCAGCATTTT. Its translation: CASSLGTASPQHF.

The chain combines TRBV18 with TRBJ2-1, with 7 bases aligning to TRBD2. The CDR3 consists of 15 residues. The V gene end was trimmed by 3 bases and the J gene end by 3 bases; junction bases not matched to a gene: 5. The germline V gene has CDR1 KGHSH and CDR2 LQKENI. The CDR3 protein is CASSPGAGNYNEQFF. The CDR3 nucleotides are TGTGCCAGCTCACCGGGAGCGGGAAACTACAATGAGCAGTTCTTC.

V gene TRBV4-3 combines with J gene TRBJ2-7, with 7 bases identical to TRBD1. CDR1 and CDR2 (germline): LGHNA, YSLEER. The CDR3 runs to 16 residues. Trimming at V came to 0 bases and at J to 1 base, leaving 6 bases not matched to a gene. The CDR3 spells CASSQEKGRGSYEQYF. The CDR3 bases are TGCGCCAGCAGCCAAGAAAAGGGCAGGGGGTCCTACGAGCAGTACTTC.

This clone was seen only a few times. The gene calls are TRBV5-1 and TRBJ2-1; 9 bases are a match to TRBD2. The CDR3 sequence is 15 residues long. With 4 bases clipped from V and 8 bases from J, the junction kept 10 bases outside the gene matches. Germline V CDR1 and CDR2: SGHRS, YFSETQ. CDR3 amino acids: CASSILAGPAYEQFF. The CDR3 bases are TGCGCCAGCAGCATACTAGCGGGCCCTGCTTATGAGCAGTTCTTC.

The chain is built from TRBV19 and TRBJ2-3; D gene uncertain. This CDR3 contains 11 residues. The germline V and J ends were trimmed by 8 bases and 6 bases, with 9 bases remaining between them. CDR1 and CDR2 (germline): LNHDA, SQIVND (reference sequence). The CDR3, as DNA: TGTGCCAGTTCTTTCCGGGATACGCAGTATTTT. Encoded protein: CASSFRDTQYF.

This clone was observed a few times. The chain combines TRBV3-1 (or the pseudogene TRBV3-2) with TRBJ2-7; a possible D gene is TRBD2 (7 bases). With 7 bases removed from V and 7 bases from J, the gap between germline ends came to 17 bases. The germline CDR1 and CDR2 sequences are LGHDT and YNNKEL (reference sequence). The CDR3 totals 13 residues. CDR3 protein: CASINRGGDEQYF. The CDR3 DNA is TGTGCCAGCATCAACAGAGGGGGGGATGAGCAGTACTTC.

The rearrangement uses TRBV5-6 and TRBJ1-1; 7 bases map to TRBD1. This CDR3 spans 14 amino acids. V lost 3 bases and J lost 2; bases outside the gene matches: 4. Germline CDR1 reads SGHDT; CDR2 reads YYEEEE. DNA of the CDR3: TGTGCCAGCAGCTCTACAGGGGCCAACACTGAAGCTTTCTTT. Translating it yields CASSSTGANTEAFF.

The chain links TRBV6-5 to TRBJ1-3; D is perhaps TRBD1 (5 bases). Germline V gene lookup returns CDR1 MNHEY and CDR2 SVGAGI. The length of the CDR3 is 13 residues. Trimming pared 5 bases from V and 4 bases from J, leaving 9 bases between. The CDR3 region is CASSNHRGNTIYF. The CDR3 DNA reads TGTGCCAGCAGTAACCACAGGGGAAACACCATATATTTT.

J is TRBJ1-5 and V is TRBV10-3; possibly TRBD1 for D (6 bases). Germline CDR1 ENHRY, CDR2 SYGVKD. The V end was cut by 6 bases, the J end by 5 bases, with 17 bases between. This CDR3 is 15 amino acids long. The CDR3 is CAISSQGGGDQPQHF. The DNA for the CDR3 is TGTGCCATCAGCAGTCAAGGGGGTGGGGATCAGCCCCAGCATTTT.